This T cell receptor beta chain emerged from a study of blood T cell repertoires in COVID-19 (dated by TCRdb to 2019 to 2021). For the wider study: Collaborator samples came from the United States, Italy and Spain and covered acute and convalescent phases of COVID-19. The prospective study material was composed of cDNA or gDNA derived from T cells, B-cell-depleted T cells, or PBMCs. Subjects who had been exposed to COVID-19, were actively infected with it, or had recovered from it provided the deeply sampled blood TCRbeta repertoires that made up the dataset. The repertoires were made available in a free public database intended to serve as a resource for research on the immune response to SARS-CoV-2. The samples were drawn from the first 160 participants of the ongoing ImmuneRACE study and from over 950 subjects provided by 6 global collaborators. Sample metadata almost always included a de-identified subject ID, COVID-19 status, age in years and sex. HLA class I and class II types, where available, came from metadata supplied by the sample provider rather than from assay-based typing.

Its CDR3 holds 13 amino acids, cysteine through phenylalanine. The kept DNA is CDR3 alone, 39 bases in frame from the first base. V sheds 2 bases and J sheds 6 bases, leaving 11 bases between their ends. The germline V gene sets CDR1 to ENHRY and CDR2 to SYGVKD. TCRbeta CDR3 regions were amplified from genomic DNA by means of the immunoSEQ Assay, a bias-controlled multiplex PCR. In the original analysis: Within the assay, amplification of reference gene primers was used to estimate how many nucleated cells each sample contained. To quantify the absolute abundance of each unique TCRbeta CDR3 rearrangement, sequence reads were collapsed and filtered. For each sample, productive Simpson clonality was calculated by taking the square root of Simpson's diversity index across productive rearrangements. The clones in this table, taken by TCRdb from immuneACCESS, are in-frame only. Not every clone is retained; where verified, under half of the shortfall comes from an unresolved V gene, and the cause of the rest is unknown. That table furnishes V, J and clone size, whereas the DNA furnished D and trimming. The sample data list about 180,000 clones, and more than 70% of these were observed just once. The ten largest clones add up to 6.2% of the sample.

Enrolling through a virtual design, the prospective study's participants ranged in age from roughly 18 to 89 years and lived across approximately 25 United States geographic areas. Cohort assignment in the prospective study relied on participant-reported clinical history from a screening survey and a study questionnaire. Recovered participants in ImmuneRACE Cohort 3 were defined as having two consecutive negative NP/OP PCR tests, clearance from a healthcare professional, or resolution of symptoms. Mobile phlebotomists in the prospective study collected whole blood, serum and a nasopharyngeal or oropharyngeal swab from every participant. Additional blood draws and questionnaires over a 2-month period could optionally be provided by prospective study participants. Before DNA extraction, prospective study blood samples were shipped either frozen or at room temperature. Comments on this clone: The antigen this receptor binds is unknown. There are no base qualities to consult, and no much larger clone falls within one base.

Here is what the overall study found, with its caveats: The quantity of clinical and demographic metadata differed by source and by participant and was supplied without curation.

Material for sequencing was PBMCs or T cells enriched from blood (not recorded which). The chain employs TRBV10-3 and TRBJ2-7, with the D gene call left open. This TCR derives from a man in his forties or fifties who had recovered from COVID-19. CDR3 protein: CAISEISASEQYF. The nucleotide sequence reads TGTGCCATCAGTGAGATTAGTGCGAGCGAGCAGTACTTC.